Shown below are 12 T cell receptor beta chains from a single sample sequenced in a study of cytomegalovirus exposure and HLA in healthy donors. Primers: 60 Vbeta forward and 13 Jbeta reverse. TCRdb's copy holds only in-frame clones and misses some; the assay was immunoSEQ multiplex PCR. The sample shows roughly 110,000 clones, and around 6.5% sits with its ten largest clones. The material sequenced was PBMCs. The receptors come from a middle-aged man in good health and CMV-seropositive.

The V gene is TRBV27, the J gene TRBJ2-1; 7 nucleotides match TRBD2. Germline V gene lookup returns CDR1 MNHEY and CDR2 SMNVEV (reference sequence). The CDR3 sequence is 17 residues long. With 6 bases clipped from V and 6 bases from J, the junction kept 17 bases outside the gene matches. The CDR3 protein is CASSLYNSGPDLNEQFF. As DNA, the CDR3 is TGTGCCAGCAGCCTCTATAATAGCGGGCCAGATCTCAATGAGCAGTTCTTC.

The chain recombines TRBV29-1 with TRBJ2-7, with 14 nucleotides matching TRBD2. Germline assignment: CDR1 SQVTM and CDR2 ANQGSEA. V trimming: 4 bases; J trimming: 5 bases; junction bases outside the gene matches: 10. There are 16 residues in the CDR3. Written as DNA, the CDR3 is TGCAGCGTTGTGCCGACTAGCGGGAGGGCCCTCGACGAGCAGTACTTC. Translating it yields CSVVPTSGRALDEQYF.

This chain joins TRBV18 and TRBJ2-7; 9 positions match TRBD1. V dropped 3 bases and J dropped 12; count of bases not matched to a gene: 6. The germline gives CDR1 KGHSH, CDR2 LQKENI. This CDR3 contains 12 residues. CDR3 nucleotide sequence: TGTGCCAGCTCACCGGGACAGGGCTCACTGTACTTC. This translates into CASSPGQGSLYF.

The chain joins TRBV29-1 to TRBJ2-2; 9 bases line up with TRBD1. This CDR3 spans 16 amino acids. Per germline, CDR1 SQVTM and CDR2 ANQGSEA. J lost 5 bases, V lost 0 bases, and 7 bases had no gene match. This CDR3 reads CSVEDTGQGRTGELFF. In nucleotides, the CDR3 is TGCAGCGTTGAAGATACGGGACAGGGAAGGACCGGGGAGCTGTTTTTT.

CDR3 sequence: CASSQPSGELFF. For the CDR3, the DNA is TGCGCCAGCAGCCAACCCAGCGGGGAGCTGTTTTTT. V is TRBV4-1 and J is TRBJ2-2; D gene uncertain. CDR1 and CDR2 from the germline V gene are MGHRA and YSYEKL. This CDR3 has 12 amino acids. V lost 2 bases to trimming and J lost 7 bases, with 5 bases between them.

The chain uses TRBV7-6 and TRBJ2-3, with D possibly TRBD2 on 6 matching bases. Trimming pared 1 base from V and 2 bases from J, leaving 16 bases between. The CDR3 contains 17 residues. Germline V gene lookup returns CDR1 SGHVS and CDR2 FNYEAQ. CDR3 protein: CASSLDEAGLHTDTQYF. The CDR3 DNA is TGTGCCAGCAGCTTAGATGAGGCGGGACTCCACACAGATACGCAGTATTTT. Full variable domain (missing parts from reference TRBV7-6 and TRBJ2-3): GAGVSQSPRYKVTKRGQDVALRCDPISGHVSLYWYRQALGQGPEFLTYFNYEAQQDKSGLPNDRFSAERPEGSISTLTIQRTEQRDSAMYRCASSLDEAGLHTDTQYFGPGTRLTVL.

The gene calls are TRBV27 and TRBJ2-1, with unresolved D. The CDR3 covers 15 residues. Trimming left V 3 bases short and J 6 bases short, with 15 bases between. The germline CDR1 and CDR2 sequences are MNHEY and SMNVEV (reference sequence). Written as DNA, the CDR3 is TGTGCCAGCAGTTTCCTGCCACTACTGGGCAATGAGCAGTTCTTC. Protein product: CASSFLPLLGNEQFF.

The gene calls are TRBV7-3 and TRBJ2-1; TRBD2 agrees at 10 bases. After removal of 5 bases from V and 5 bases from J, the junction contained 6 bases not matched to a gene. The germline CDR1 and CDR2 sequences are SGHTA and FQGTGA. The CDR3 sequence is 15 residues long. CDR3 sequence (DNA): TGTGCCAGCAGCGTTAGCGGGAGGCTCAACAATGAGCAGTTCTTC. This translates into CASSVSGRLNNEQFF. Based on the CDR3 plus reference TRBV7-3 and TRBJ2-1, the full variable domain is GAGVSQTPSNKVTEKGKYVELRCDPISGHTALYWYRQSLGQGPEFLIYFQGTGAADDSGLPNDRFFAVRPEGSVSTLKIQRTERGDSAVYLCASSVSGRLNNEQFFGPGTRLTVL.

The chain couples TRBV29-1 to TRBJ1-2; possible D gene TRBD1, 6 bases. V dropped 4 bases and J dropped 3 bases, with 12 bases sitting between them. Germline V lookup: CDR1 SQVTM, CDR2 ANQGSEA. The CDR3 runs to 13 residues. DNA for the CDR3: TGCAGCGTTGTTCTGGGGGCGGACTATGGCTACACCTTC. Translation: CSVVLGADYGYTF. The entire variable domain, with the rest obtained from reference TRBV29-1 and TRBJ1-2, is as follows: SAVISQKPSRDICQRGTSLTIQCQVDSQVTMMFWYRQQPGQSLTLIATANQGSEATYESGFVIDKFPISRPNLTFSTLTVSNMSPEDSSIYLCSVVLGADYGYTFGSGTRLTVV.

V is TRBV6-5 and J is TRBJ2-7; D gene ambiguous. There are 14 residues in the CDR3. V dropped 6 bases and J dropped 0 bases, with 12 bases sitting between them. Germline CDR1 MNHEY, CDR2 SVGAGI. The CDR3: CASSPLLHSYEQYF. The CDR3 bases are TGTGCCAGCAGCCCACTACTACACTCCTACGAGCAGTACTTC.

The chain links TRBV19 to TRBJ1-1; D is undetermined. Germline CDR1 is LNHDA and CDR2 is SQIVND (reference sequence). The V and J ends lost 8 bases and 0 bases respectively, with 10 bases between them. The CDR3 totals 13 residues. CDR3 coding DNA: TGTGCCAGTTCGTCGTCGGTGAACACTGAAGCTTTCTTT. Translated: CASSSSVNTEAFF.

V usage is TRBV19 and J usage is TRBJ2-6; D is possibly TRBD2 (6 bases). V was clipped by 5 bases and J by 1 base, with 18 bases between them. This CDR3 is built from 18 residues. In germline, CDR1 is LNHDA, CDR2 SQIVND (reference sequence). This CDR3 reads CASSPAGLPRSGANVLTF. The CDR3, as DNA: TGTGCCAGTAGTCCCGCGGGACTTCCTCGGTCTGGGGCCAACGTCCTGACTTTC.